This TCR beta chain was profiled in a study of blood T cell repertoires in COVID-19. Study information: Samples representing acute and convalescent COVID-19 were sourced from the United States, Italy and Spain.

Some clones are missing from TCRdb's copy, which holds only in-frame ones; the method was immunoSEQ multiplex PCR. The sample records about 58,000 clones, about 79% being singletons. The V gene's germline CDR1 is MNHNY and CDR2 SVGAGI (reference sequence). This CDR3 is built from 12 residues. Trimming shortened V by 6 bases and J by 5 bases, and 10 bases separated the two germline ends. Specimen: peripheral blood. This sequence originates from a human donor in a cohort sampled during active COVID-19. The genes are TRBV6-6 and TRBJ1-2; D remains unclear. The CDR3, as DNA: TGTGCCAGCAGCAGCGTTTGGTATGGCTACACCTTC. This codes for CASSSVWYGYTF.